This note documents a single TCR beta chain sequence. The assay was immunoSEQ multiplex PCR, and TCRdb's table has in-frame clones only and misses some. This sample has around 63,000 clones, with 86% found just once. This CDR3 has 14 residues. Germline V gene data show CDR1 as SNHLY and CDR2 as FYNNEI. Trimming shortened V by 4 bases and J by 10 bases, and 14 bases separated the two germline ends. The data originate from a study of blood T cell repertoires in COVID-19. V gene TRBV2 combines with J gene TRBJ1-6; maybe TRBD1 (6 bases). This clonotype was sampled from a woman of 80 years or more with acute or convalescent COVID-19. Material: peripheral blood. The CDR3 sequence is CASSVQGVESPLHF. The CDR3 nucleotides are TGTGCCAGCAGTGTACAGGGAGTGGAGTCACCCCTCCACTTT.